This TCR beta chain was sequenced during a study of shared clonotypes between healthy human individuals. This CDR3 is 13 amino acids long. The germline V gene encodes CDR1 MNHEY and CDR2 SVGAGI. The germline V and J ends were trimmed by 7 bases and 6 bases, with 16 bases remaining between them. Clones were read by immunoSEQ multiplex PCR, and TCRdb kept only the in-frame ones, dropping some. The data hold more than 2,000,000 clones, with over 85% observed a single time. The sequencing input was naive CD4+ T cells from PBMCs. This sample's subset: CD45RA+ positively selected. The receptor was derived from a man between 18 and 35 years old in good health. Some clones in this sample may be carry-over from other donors' samples. The chain has TRBV6-5 and TRBJ2-7; TRBD1 is a possible D gene (5 bases). CDR3 nucleotide sequence: TGTGCCAGCACCGCCCCCTGGGGCGGCGAGCAGTACTTC. Protein product: CASTAPWGGEQYF.